This record covers a single T cell receptor (beta chain). The length of the CDR3 is 17 residues. Study processing details: Estimated nucleated cell counts came from reference gene primer amplification. Sequencing was performed with immunoSEQ multiplex PCR; in TCRdb, only in-frame clones are kept and a portion is missing. The DNA was the basis for D and trimming; V, J and clone size are from that table. The table has about 250,000 clones, approximately 89% seen once. The record originates from a study of blood T cell repertoires in COVID-19. Study details: Donors in the United States, Italy and Spain gave samples during acute or convalescent COVID-19. The cDNA or gDNA used as material had been derived from T cells, B-cell-depleted T cells, or PBMCs.

The sample comprised peripheral blood. V is TRBV21-1 and J is TRBJ2-1; the table assigns TRBD1, which was not confirmed against the DNA. TRBV21-1 is classified as a pseudogene. This clonotype was sampled from a woman aged 60-70 years who had recovered from COVID-19. The CDR3 here is CASSTFGQSISYNEQFF. The CDR3 region has the DNA TGTGCCAGCAGCACCTTCGGACAGTCAATCTCCTACAATGAGCAGTTCTTC.